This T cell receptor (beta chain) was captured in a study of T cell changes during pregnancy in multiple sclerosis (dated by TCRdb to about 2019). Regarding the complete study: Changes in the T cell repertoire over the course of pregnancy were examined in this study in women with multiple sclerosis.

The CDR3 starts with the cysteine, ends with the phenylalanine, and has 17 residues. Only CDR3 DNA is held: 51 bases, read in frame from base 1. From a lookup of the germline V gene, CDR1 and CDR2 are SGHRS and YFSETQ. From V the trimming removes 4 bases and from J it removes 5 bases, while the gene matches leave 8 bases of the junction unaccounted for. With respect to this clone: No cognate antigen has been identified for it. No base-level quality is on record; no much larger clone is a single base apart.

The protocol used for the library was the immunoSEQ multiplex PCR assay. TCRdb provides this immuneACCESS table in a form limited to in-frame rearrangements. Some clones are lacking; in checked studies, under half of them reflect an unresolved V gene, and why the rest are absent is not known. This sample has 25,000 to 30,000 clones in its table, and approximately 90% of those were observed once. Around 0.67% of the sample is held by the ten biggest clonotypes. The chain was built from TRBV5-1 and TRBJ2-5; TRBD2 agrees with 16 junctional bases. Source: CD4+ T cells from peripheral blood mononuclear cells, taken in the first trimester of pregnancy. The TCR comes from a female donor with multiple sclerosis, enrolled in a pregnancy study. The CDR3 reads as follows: CASSTGTSGGATETQYF. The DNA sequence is TGCGCCAGCAGCACCGGGACTAGCGGGGGGGCCACGGAGACCCAGTACTTC.